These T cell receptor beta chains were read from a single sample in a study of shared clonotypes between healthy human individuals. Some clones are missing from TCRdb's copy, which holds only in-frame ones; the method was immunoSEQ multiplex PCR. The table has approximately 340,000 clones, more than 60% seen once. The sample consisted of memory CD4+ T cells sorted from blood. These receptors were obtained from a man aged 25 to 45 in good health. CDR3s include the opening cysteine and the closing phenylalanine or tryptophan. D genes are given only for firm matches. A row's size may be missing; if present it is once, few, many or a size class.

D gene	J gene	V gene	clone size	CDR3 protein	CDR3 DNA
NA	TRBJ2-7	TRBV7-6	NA	CASSPALPGKGEQYF	TGTGCCAGCAGCCCCGCACTCCCTGGGAAGGGCGAGCAGTACTTC
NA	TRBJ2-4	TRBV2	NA	CASSRIGPQNIQYF	TGTGCCAGCAGTCGAATAGGACCACAAAACATTCAGTACTTC
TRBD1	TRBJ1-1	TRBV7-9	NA	CASSPRQGAYTEAFF	TGTGCCAGCAGCCCCAGACAGGGGGCGTATACTGAAGCTTTCTTT
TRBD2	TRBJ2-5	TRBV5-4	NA	CASSSGTSGVQETQYF	TGTGCCAGCAGCTCCGGGACTAGCGGGGTTCAAGAGACCCAGTACTTC
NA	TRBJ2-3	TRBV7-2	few	CASSSRIQSTQYF	TGTGCCAGCAGCTCTAGGATCCAGAGCACGCAGTATTTT
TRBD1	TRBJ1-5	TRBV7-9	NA	CASSLQGGRNQPQHF	TGTGCCAGCAGCCTCCAGGGGGGGAGGAATCAGCCCCAGCATTTT
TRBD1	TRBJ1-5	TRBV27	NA	CASRYNDRGNQPQHF	TGTGCCAGCAGATACAATGACAGGGGAAATCAGCCCCAGCATTTT
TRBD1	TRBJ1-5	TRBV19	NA	CASRSGGQVVYGAQHF	TGTGCCAGTAGGAGCGGGGGACAGGTGGTGTATGGAGCCCAGCATTTT
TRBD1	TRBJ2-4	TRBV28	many	CASSFLTGGAKNIQYF	TGTGCCAGCAGTTTCCTGACAGGGGGTGCCAAAAACATTCAGTACTTC
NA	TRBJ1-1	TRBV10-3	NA	CAISPVLNTEAFF	TGTGCCATCAGTCCTGTTCTGAACACTGAAGCTTTCTTT
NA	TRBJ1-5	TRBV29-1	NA	CSVGASTNQPQHF	TGCAGCGTTGGCGCTTCGACCAATCAGCCCCAGCATTTT
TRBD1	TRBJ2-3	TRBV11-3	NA	CASSYQGTGGLAGTDTQYF	TGTGCCAGCAGCTACCAGGGGACAGGGGGCCTAGCGGGCACAGATACGCAGTATTTT
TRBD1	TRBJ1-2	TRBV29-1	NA	CSVRRTGAFDYTF	TGCAGCGTCAGGCGGACAGGGGCTTTCGACTACACCTTC
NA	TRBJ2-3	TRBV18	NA	CASSPVIQGGDTQYF	TGTGCCAGCTCACCAGTAATTCAGGGTGGAGATACGCAGTATTTT
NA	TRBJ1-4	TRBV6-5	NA	CASSSPRRDEKLFF	TGTGCCAGCAGTTCCCCGAGGCGCGATGAAAAACTGTTTTTT